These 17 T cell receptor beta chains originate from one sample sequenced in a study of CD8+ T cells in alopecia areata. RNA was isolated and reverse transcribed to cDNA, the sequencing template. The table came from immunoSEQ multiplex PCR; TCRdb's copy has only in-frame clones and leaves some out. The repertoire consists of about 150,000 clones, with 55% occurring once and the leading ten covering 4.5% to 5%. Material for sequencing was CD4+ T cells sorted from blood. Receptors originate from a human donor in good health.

The CDR3 sequence is CASSKLPRGPYEQYF. The CDR3, as DNA: TGTGCCAGCAGCAAACTCCCGCGGGGGCCCTACGAGCAGTACTTC. The V call is TRBV5-6, the J call TRBJ2-7; D may be TRBD2 (7 bases). Between the trimmed V and J ends, which lost 4 bases and 2 bases, there was a span of 16 bases. Germline V gene sequence: CDR1 SGHDT, CDR2 YYEEEE. The CDR3 is made up of 15 amino acids.

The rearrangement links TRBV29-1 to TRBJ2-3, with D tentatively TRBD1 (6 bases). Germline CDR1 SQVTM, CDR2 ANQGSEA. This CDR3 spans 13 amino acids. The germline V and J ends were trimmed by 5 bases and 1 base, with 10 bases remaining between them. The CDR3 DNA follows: TGCAGCGTTACCCCAGGGGGCACAGATACGCAGTATTTT. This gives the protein CSVTPGGTDTQYF.

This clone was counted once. The CDR3 region has the DNA TGTGCCAGCAGCTGGGCGGGAACCGGAGAGACCCAGTACTTC. Protein: CASSWAGTGETQYF. The chain links TRBV7-3 to TRBJ2-5, with a possible D match to TRBD2 (6 bases). The CDR3 runs to 14 residues. Germline V gene lookup returns CDR1 SGHTA and CDR2 FQGTGA. Between the trimmed V and J ends, which lost 4 bases and 4 bases, there was a span of 13 bases. The full variable domain, with the rest looked up from reference TRBV7-3 and TRBJ2-5, is GAGVSQTPSNKVTEKGKYVELRCDPISGHTALYWYRQSLGQGPEFLIYFQGTGAADDSGLPNDRFFAVRPEGSVSTLKIQRTERGDSAVYLCASSWAGTGETQYFGPGTRLLVL.

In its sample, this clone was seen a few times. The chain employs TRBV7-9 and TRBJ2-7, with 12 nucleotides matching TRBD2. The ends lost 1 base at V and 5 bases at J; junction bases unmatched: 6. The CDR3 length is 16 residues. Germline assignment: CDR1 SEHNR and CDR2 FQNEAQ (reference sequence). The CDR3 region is CASSLGRLAGVDEQYF. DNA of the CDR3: TGTGCCAGCAGCTTAGGGAGACTAGCGGGAGTCGACGAGCAGTACTTC.

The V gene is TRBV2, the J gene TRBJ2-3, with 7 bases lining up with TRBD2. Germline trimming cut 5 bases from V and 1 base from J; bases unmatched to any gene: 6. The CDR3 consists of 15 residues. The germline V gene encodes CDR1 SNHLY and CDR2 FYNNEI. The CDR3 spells CASSRAGIGTDTQYF. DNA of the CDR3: TGTGCCAGCAGTCGAGCGGGAATCGGCACAGATACGCAGTATTTT. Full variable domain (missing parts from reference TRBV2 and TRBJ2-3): EPEVTQTPSHQVTQMGQEVILRCVPISNHLYFYWYRQILGQKVEFLVSFYNNEISEKSEIFDDQFSVERPDGSNFTLKIRSTKLEDSAMYFCASSRAGIGTDTQYFGPGTRLTVL.

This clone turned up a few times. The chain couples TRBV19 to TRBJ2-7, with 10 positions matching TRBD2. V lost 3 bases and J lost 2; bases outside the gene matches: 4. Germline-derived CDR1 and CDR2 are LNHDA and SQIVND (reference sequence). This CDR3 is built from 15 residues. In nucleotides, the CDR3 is TGTGCCAGTAGTATCAAGCGGGAGGGCCCCTACGAGCAGTACTTC. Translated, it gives CASSIKREGPYEQYF.

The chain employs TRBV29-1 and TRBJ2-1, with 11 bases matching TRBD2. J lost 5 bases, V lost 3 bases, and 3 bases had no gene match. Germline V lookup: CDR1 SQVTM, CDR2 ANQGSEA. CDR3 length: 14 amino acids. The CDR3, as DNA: TGCAGCGTTGACGGGACTAGCGGTAACAATGAGCAGTTCTTC. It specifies CSVDGTSGNNEQFF.

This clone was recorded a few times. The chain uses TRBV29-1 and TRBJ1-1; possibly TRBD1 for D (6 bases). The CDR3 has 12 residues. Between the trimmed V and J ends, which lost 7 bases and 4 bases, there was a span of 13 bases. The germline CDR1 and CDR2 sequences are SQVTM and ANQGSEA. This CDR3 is CSAEQGFTEAFF. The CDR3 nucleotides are TGCAGCGCGGAACAGGGTTTCACTGAAGCTTTCTTT.

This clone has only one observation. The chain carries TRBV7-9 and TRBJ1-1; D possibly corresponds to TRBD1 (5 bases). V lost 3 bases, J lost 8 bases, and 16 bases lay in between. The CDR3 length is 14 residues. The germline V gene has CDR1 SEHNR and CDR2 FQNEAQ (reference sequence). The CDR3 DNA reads TGTGCCAGCAGCTTTGAAACAGGCCCAAGCGAAGCTTTCTTT. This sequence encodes CASSFETGPSEAFF.

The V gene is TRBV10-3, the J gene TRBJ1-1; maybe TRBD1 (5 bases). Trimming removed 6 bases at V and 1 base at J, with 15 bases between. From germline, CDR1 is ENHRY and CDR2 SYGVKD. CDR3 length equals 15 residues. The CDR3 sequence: CAIRGTVKENTEAFF. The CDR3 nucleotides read TGTGCCATCAGGGGGACCGTCAAAGAGAACACTGAAGCTTTCTTT.

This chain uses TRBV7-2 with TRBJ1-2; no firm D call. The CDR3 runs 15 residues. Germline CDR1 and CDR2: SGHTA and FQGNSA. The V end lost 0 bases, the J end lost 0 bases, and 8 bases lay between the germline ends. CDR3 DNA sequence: TGTGCCAGCAGCTTAGCAGTGGGGACTAACTATGGCTACACCTTC. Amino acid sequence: CASSLAVGTNYGYTF.

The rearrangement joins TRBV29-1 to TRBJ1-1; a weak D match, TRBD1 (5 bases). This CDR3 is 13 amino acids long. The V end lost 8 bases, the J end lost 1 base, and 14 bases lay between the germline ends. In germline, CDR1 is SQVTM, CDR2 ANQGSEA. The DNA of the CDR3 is TGCAGCATAAATAGTGGGACGAACACTGAAGCTTTCTTT. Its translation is CSINSGTNTEAFF.

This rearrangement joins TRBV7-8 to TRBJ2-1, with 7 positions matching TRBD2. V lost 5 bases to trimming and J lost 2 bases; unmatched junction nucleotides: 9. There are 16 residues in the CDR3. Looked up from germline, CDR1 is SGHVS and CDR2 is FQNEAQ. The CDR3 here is CASSQARLAAYNEQFF. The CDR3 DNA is TGTGCCAGCAGCCAAGCGAGGCTAGCGGCCTACAATGAGCAGTTCTTC. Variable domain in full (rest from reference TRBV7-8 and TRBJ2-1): GAGVSQSPRYKVAKRGQDVALRCDPISGHVSLFWYQQALGQGPEFLTYFQNEAQLDKSGLPSDRFFAERPEGSVSTLKIQRTQQEDSAVYLCASSQARLAAYNEQFFGPGTRLTVL.

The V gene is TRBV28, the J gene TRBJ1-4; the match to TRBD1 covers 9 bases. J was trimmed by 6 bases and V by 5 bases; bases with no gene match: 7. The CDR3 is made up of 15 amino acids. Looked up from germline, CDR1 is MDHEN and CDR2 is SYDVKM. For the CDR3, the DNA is TGTGCCAGCAGTGGATCGGACAGGGGAGATGAAAAACTGTTTTTT. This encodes CASSGSDRGDEKLFF.

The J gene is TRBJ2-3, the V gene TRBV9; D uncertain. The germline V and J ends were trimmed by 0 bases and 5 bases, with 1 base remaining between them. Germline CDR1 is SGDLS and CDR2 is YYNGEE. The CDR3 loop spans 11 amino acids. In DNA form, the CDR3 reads TGTGCCAGCAGCGTAGAAGATACGCAGTATTTT. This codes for CASSVEDTQYF.

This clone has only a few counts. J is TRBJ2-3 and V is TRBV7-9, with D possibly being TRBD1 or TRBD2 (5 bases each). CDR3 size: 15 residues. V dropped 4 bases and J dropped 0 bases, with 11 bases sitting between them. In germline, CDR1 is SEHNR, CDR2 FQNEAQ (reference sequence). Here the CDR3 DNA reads TGTGCCAGCAGCTGGACGGGGCCTAGCACAGATACGCAGTATTTT. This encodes CASSWTGPSTDTQYF.

The CDR3: CASSLTLETQYF. The CDR3 DNA reads TGCGCCAGCAGCCTAACCTTGGAGACCCAGTACTTC. This chain uses TRBV5-1 with TRBJ2-5; D ambiguous. The CDR3 runs 12 residues. Per the germline V gene, CDR1 is SGHRS and CDR2 is YFSETQ. Trimming took 4 bases from V and 5 from J, leaving 9 bases between them.